A selection of T cell receptor beta chains follows, all from one sample in a study of blood T cells in healthy people across ages. TCRdb re-called the 5' RACE reads through MiXCR, storing one row per CDR3 protein. The sample records just over 800,000 distinct CDR3 sequences, less than 80% being singletons. The sample was blood. The receptors originated from a man in his thirties or forties in good health. Both conserved end residues are part of each CDR3. D genes are given only for firm matches.

>TRBD1|14|TRBV7-8
CASSFRGRRETQYF
>NA|15|TRBV7-2
CASSLEPGSYNEQFF
>TRBD1|14|TRBV7-2
CASSLVGRGQSQHF
>TRBD2|17|TRBV20-1
CSATPSGVAGSTDTQYF
>TRBD2|15|TRBV12-3/TRBV12-4
CASSYGTSGINEQFF
>NA|13|TRBV18
CASSPQEGETQYF
>NA|15|TRBV3-1
CASSQDTNYYNEQFF
>NA|12|TRBV29-1
CSVRQRQDTQYF
>NA|16|TRBV13
CASSLRWGALNTEAFF
>TRBD1|14|TRBV19
CATGEDREYNEQFF
>NA|15|TRBV4-3
CASSPGLMNTGELFF
>NA|16|TRBV7-8
CASSLEAGRNNSPLHF
>TRBD1|14|TRBV4-2
CASSQDRGLNIQYF
>TRBD2|17|TRBV7-3
CASSISHVAGGGNEQFF
>NA|13|TRBV12-3/TRBV12-4
CASSLWAGNGYTF
>NA|14|TRBV25-1
CASRYGGRHYGYTF
>NA|14|TRBV28
CASLTGSGGYEQYF
>NA|14|TRBV20-1
CSARTATSNQPQHF
>NA|14|TRBV7-9
CASSLIGRQETQYF
>TRBD2|16|TRBV27
CASSLSIAGGFDEQFF